This TCR beta chain was recovered during a study of regulatory and conventional T cells in RAG deficiency. Findings and limits, study-wide: Compared with controls, unique Treg TCR beta sequences dropped around 92-fold in Omenn syndrome and CID/AS. Omenn patients showed >85% Treg-Tconv overlap and shorter CDR3 lengths. RAG-deficient patients showed markedly lower Shannon entropy and higher Simpson indices than control T-cell subsets.

Sequencing used immunoSEQ multiplex PCR; TCRdb keeps in-frame clones, though not all of them. Among roughly 28,000 clones listed, about 93% were seen once. From germline, CDR1 is MNHNY and CDR2 SVGAGI (reference sequence). Trimming left V 8 bases short and J 9 bases short, with 14 bases between. This CDR3 has 12 amino acids. A word on this clone: Its antigen is not identified.

Genomic DNA came from blood regulatory T cells gated CD4+ CD25-high CD127-low. A further study also used this sample, focusing on regulatory T cells. In that study: The PCR used 52 TRBV and 13 TRBJ primers. Regulatory T cells showed the strongest V-J pair restriction and V/J gene skewing among patient repertoires.

The V gene is TRBV6-6, the J gene TRBJ1-5, with a weak D call TRBD1 (5 bases). The clonotype originates from a human donor in good health. The specimen was Tregs sorted from blood. The CDR3 loop reads CASAEGAAPQHF. Here the CDR3 DNA reads TGTGCCAGCGCAGAAGGGGCGGCGCCCCAGCATTTT.